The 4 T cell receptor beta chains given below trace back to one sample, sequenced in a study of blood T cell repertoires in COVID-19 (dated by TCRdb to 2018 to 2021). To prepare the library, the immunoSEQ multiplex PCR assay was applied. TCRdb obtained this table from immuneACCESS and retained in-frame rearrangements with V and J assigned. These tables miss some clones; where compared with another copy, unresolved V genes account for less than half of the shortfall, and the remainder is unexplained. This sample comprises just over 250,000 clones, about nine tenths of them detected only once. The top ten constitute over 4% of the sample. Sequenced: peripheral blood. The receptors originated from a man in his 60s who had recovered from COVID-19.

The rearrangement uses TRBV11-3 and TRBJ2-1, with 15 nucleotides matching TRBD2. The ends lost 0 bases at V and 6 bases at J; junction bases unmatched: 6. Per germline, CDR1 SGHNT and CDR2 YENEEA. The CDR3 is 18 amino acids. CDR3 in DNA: TGTGCCAGCAGCTTAGACCGGACTAGCGGGGGGGCCGTCAATGAGCAGTTCTTC. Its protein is CASSLDRTSGGAVNEQFF. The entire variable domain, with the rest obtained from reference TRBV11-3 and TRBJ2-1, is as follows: EAGVVQSPRYKIIEKKQPVAFWCNPISGHNTLYWYLQNLGQGPELLIRYENEEAVDDSQLPKDRFSAERLKGVDSTLKIQPAELGDSAVYLCASSLDRTSGGAVNEQFFGPGTRLTVL.

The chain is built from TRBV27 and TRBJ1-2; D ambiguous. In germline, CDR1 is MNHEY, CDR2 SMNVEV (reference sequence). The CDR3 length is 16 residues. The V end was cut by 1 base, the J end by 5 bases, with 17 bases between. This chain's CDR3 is CASSLLTPRDSYGYTF. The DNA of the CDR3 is TGTGCCAGCAGTTTATTAACCCCACGGGATTCTTATGGCTACACCTTC.

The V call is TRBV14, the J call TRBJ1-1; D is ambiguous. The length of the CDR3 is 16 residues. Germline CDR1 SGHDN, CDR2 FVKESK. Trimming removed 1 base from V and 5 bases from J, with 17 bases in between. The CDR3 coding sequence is TGTGCCAGCAGCCAAGTTCCCGGTCGGGTCGGGACTGAAGCTTTCTTT. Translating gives CASSQVPGRVGTEAFF.

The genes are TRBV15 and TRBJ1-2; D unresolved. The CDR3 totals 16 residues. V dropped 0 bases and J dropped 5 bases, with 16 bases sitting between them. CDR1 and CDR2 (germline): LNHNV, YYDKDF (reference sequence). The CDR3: CATSRDKGGRVYGYTF. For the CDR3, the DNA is TGTGCCACCAGCAGAGATAAGGGCGGGAGGGTATATGGCTACACCTTC.